These T cell receptor beta chains were read from a single sample in a study of early T cells in non-severe SARS-CoV-2 infection. TCRdb recomputed calls from the 5' RACE reads with MiXCR, one row per CDR3 protein. The sample shows 75,000 to 80,000 distinct CDR3 sequences, less than 20% of them seen only once. Sequenced sample: whole blood. The receptors originated from an adult who was a healthcare worker with PCR-confirmed SARS-CoV-2 infection or an uninfected control (not recorded which). Both conserved end residues are trimmed from each CDR3.

j_call: TRBJ1-1
v_call: TRBV29-1
cdr3_aa: SGTVSNTEAF

j_call: TRBJ2-1
v_call: TRBV18
cdr3_aa: ASSPPEIAGAVEQF

j_call: TRBJ2-2
v_call: TRBV3-1
cdr3_aa: ASSPYSGTNTGELF

j_call: TRBJ1-2
v_call: TRBV29-1
cdr3_aa: SEWTGEGYT

j_call: TRBJ2-7
v_call: TRBV15
cdr3_aa: ATSRGPIVKTYEQY

j_call: TRBJ1-4
v_call: TRBV5-1
cdr3_aa: ASSLAPAGGEKLF

j_call: TRBJ1-4
v_call: TRBV5-5
cdr3_aa: ASSMTGGLREKLF

j_call: TRBJ2-7
v_call: TRBV29-1
cdr3_aa: SVEDRTESYEQY

j_call: TRBJ2-1
v_call: TRBV18
cdr3_aa: ASSLGPSSYNEQF

j_call: TRBJ1-1
v_call: TRBV11-2
cdr3_aa: ASSPRPGQNTEAF

j_call: TRBJ2-7
v_call: TRBV6-5
cdr3_aa: ASSETLTGGGYEQY

j_call: TRBJ2-7
v_call: TRBV6-5
cdr3_aa: ASSNQRKAEQY

j_call: TRBJ2-7
v_call: TRBV7-8
cdr3_aa: ASSPGQWQY

j_call: TRBJ1-5
v_call: TRBV18
cdr3_aa: ASSPVGYSNQPQH

j_call: TRBJ2-7
v_call: TRBV29-1
cdr3_aa: SVLGTGGLREQY

j_call: TRBJ1-1
v_call: TRBV6-5
cdr3_aa: ASSARQGAGNTEAF

j_call: TRBJ1-3
v_call: TRBV12-3/TRBV12-4
cdr3_aa: ASSFYRGRGNTIY

j_call: TRBJ1-4
v_call: TRBV5-1
cdr3_aa: ASSEGGVATNEKLF

j_call: TRBJ2-1
v_call: TRBV7-6
cdr3_aa: ASSLVWQGEAYNEQF

j_call: TRBJ2-1
v_call: TRBV11-2
cdr3_aa: ASSPGLAGLNEQF

j_call: TRBJ1-2
v_call: TRBV6-5
cdr3_aa: ASSPGGQEANYGYT

j_call: TRBJ2-2
v_call: TRBV3-1
cdr3_aa: ASSQGQGFLGELF

j_call: TRBJ2-5
v_call: TRBV2
cdr3_aa: ASSRIGETQY

j_call: TRBJ1-5
v_call: TRBV11-2
cdr3_aa: ASSAEGSNQPQH

j_call: TRBJ1-2
v_call: TRBV12-3/TRBV12-4
cdr3_aa: ASSVQGLPTYGYT

j_call: TRBJ1-1
v_call: TRBV12-3/TRBV12-4
cdr3_aa: ASSRTGRGTEAF

j_call: TRBJ1-2
v_call: TRBV29-1
cdr3_aa: SVVRANYGYT

j_call: TRBJ2-1
v_call: TRBV5-6
cdr3_aa: ASSSVDEQF

j_call: TRBJ1-4
v_call: TRBV28
cdr3_aa: ASKLHATNEKLF

j_call: TRBJ1-2
v_call: TRBV6-2/TRBV6-3
cdr3_aa: ASRKTGNYGYT

j_call: TRBJ1-1
v_call: TRBV5-1
cdr3_aa: ASSLVLGPGTEAF

j_call: TRBJ1-2
v_call: TRBV5-4
cdr3_aa: ASSRGARQDANYGYT

j_call: TRBJ2-2
v_call: TRBV10-3
cdr3_aa: AISEAVSTGELF

j_call: TRBJ1-1
v_call: TRBV11-2
cdr3_aa: ASSPRGVMNTEAF

j_call: TRBJ1-2
v_call: TRBV11-2
cdr3_aa: ASSLEGPATPYGYT

j_call: TRBJ2-7
v_call: TRBV18
cdr3_aa: ASSPIGQGGYEQY

j_call: TRBJ1-3
v_call: TRBV11-3
cdr3_aa: ASSLDLASGNTIY

j_call: TRBJ2-1
v_call: TRBV20-1
cdr3_aa: SARDQINEQF

j_call: TRBJ1-2
v_call: TRBV11-2
cdr3_aa: ASNPGGRNGYT

j_call: TRBJ2-2
v_call: TRBV7-7
cdr3_aa: ASSPGLAGAVGELF

j_call: TRBJ1-3
v_call: TRBV12-3/TRBV12-4
cdr3_aa: ASRRGPSGNTIY

j_call: TRBJ1-5
v_call: TRBV4-1
cdr3_aa: ASSQDRWSQPQH

j_call: TRBJ2-7
v_call: TRBV27
cdr3_aa: ASSSRSEQY

j_call: TRBJ2-4
v_call: TRBV5-1
cdr3_aa: ASSLGGPKNIQY

j_call: TRBJ2-1
v_call: TRBV11-3
cdr3_aa: ASSPGLAEAYNEQF

j_call: TRBJ1-1
v_call: TRBV20-1
cdr3_aa: SARDAGGPRNTEAF

j_call: TRBJ2-1
v_call: TRBV11-2
cdr3_aa: ASRPLPGLGYNEQF

j_call: TRBJ2-1
v_call: TRBV9
cdr3_aa: ASSVQSSSYNEQF